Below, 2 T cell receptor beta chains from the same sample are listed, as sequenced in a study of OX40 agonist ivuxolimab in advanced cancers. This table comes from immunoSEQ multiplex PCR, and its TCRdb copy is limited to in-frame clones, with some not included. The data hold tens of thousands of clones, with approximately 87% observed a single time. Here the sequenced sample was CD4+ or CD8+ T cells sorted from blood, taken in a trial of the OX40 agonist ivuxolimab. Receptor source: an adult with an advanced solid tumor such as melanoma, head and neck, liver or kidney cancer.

As DNA, the CDR3 is TGTGCCAGCAGTAGGGACAGTCCGGACACTGAAGCTTTCTTT. Protein product: CASSRDSPDTEAFF. The chain carries TRBV2 and TRBJ1-1; 7 bases match TRBD1. This CDR3 spans 14 amino acids. Germline CDR1 and CDR2: SNHLY and FYNNEI. V was pared by 5 bases and J by 3 bases, with 6 bases of the junction left unmatched.

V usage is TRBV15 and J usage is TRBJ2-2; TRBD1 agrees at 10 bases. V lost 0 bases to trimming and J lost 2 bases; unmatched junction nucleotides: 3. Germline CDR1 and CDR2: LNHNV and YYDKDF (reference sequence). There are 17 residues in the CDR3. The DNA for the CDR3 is TGTGCCACCAGCAGAGAGGGGGACAGGGGAAACACCGGGGAGCTGTTTTTT. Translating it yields CATSREGDRGNTGELFF.